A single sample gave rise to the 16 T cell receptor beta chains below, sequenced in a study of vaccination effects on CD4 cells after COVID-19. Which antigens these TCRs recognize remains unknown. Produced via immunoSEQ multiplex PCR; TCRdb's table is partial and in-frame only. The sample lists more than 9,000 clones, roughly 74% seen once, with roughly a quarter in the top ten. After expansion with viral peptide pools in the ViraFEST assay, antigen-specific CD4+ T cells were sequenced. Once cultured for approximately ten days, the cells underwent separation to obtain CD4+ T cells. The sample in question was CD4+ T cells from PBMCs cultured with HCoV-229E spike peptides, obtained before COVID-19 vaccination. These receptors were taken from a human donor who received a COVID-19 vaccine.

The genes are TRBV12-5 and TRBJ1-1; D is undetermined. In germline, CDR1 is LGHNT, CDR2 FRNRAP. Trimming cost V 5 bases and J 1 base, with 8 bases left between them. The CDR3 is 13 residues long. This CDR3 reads CASGKGGNTEAFF. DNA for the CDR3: TGTGCTAGTGGTAAAGGAGGGAACACTGAAGCTTTCTTT.

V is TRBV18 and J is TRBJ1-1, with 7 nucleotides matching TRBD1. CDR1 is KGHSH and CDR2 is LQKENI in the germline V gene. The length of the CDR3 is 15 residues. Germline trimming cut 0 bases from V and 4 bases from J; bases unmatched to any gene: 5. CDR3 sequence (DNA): TGTGCCAGCTCACCACCACAGGGGAGTGTCACTGAAGCTTTCTTT. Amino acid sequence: CASSPPQGSVTEAFF.

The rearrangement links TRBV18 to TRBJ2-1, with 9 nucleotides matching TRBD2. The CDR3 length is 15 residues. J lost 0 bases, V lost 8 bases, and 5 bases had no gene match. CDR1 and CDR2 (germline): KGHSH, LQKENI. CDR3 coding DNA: TGTGCCAGCGGGCTAGCGGGAACCTCCTACAATGAGCAGTTCTTC. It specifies CASGLAGTSYNEQFF.

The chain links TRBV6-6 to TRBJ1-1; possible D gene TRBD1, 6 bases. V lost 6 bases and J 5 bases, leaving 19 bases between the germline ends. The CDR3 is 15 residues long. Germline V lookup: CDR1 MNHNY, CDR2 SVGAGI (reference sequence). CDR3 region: CASSPGRTRGTEAFF. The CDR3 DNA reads TGTGCCAGCAGCCCGGGACGGACAAGGGGGACTGAAGCTTTCTTT.

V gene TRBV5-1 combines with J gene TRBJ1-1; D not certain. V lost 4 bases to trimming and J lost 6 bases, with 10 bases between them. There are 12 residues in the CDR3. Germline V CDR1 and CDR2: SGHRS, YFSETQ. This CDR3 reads CASSTGMPEAFF. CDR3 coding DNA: TGCGCCAGCAGCACTGGTATGCCTGAAGCTTTCTTT.

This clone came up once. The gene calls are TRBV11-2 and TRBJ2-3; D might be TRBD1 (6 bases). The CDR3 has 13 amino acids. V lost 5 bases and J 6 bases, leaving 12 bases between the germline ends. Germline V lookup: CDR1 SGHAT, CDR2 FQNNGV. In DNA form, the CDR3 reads TGTGCCAGCAGCAAGGGACATACGGATACGCAGTATTTT. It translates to CASSKGHTDTQYF.

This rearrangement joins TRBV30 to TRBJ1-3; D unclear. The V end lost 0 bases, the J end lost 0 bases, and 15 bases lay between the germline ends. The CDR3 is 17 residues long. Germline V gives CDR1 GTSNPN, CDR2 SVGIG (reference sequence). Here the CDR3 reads CAWSVTRGAFSGNTIYF. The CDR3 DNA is TGTGCCTGGAGTGTAACCCGTGGCGCGTTCTCTGGAAACACCATATATTTT. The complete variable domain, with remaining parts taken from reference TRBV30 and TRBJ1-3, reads SQTIHQWPATLVQPVGSPLSLECTVEGTSNPNLYWYRQAAGRGLQLLFYSVGIGQISSEVPQNLSASRPQDRQFILSSKKLLLSDSGFYLCAWSVTRGAFSGNTIYFGEGSWLTVV.

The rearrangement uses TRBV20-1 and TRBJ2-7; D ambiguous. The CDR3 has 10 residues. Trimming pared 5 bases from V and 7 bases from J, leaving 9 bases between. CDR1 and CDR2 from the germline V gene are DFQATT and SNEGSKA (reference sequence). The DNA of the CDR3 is TGCAGTGCTGCCCCCAGTGAGCAGTACTTC. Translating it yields CSAAPSEQYF.

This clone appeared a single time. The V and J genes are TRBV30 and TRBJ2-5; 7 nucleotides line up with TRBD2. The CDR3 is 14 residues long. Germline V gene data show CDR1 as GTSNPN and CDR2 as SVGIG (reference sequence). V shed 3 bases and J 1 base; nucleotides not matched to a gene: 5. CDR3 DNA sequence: TGTGCCTGGAGAGGACTAGGGGTCCAAGAGACCCAGTACTTC. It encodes CAWRGLGVQETQYF.

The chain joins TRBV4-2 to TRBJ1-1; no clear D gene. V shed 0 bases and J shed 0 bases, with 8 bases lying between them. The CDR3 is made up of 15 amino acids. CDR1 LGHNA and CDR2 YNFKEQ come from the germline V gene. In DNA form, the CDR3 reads TGTGCCAGCAGCCAAGATCCCCGGGTGAACACTGAAGCTTTCTTT. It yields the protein CASSQDPRVNTEAFF.

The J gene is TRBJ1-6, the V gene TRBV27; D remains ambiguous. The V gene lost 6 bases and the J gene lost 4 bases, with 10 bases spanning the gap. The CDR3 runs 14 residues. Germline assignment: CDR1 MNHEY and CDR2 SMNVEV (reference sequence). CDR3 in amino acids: CASSKRVYNSPLHF. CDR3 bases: TGTGCCAGCAGCAAAAGGGTGTATAATTCACCCCTCCACTTT.

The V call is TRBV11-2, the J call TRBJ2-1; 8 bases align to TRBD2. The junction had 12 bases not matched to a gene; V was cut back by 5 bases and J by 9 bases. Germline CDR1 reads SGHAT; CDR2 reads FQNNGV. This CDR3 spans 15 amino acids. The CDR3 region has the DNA TGTGCCAGCAGCCCCTACAAGACTAGCGTCGGTGAGCAGTTCTTC. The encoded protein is CASSPYKTSVGEQFF.

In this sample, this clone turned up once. The CDR3 here is CARSPTVPTGRYYEQYF. DNA of the CDR3: TGTGCCAGAAGCCCGACCGTACCGACAGGGAGATACTACGAGCAGTACTTC. V gene TRBV5-3 combines with J gene TRBJ2-7, with 7 bases identical to TRBD1. TRBV5-3 is annotated as an ORF whose role is uncertain. The CDR3 has 17 amino acids. The V gene end was trimmed by 4 bases and the J gene end by 3 bases; junction bases not matched to a gene: 16.

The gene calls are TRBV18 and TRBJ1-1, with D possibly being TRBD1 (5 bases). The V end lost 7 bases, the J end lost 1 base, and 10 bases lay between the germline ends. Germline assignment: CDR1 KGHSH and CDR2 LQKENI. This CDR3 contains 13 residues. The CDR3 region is CASLADRNTEAFF. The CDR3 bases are TGTGCCAGCTTAGCCGACAGGAACACTGAAGCTTTCTTT. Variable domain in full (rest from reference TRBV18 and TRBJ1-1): NAGVMQNPRHLVRRRGQEARLRCSPMKGHSHVYWYRQLPEEGLKFMVYLQKENIIDESGMPKERFSAEFPKEGPSILRIQQVVRGDSAAYFCASLADRNTEAFFGQGTRLTVV.

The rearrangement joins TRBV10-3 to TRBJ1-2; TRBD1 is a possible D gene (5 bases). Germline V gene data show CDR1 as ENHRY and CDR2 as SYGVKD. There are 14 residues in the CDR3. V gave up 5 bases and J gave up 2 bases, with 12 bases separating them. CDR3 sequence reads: CAISLPGGNYGYTF. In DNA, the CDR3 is TGTGCCATCAGTCTCCCGGGGGGGAACTATGGCTACACCTTC.

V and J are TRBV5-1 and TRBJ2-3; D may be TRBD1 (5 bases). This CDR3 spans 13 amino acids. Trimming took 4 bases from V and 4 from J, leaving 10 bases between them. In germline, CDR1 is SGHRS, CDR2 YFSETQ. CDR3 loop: CASSPQGADTQYF. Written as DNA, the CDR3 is TGCGCCAGCAGCCCCCAAGGGGCAGATACGCAGTATTTT. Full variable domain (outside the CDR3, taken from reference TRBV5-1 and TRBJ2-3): KAGVTQTPRYLIKTRGQQVTLSCSPISGHRSVSWYQQTPGQGLQFLFEYFSETQRNKGNFPGRFSGRQFSNSRSEMNVSTLELGDSALYLCASSPQGADTQYFGPGTRLTVL.